This T cell receptor (beta chain) was sequenced during a study of blood T cells in healthy people across ages. This clonotype was seen just once. A second roughly 7 to 12 cycle PCR used barcoded and J-beta primers. Each CDR3 protein gets one entry after TCRdb re-called the 5' RACE reads with MiXCR. The sample lists 1,100,000 or so distinct CDR3 sequences; over 35% were seen once. Healthy individuals of Caucasian origin from Russia, aged about 6 to 95, served as donors. Peripheral blood samples of roughly 9.9 milliliters were drawn from each donor. This CDR3 has 16 residues. Germline-derived CDR1 and CDR2 are GTSNPN and SVGIG (reference sequence). J was trimmed by 5 bases and V by 3 bases; bases with no gene match: 5.

The source is a woman aged 55-69 years in good health. V and J are TRBV30 and TRBJ2-6, with 12 bases that match TRBD1. The sequenced material came from blood. The CDR3 sequence: CAWSGTGGARANVLTF. The CDR3 nucleotides are TGTGCCTGGAGCGGGACAGGGGGCGCTAGGGCCAACGTCCTGACTTTC.